This T cell receptor beta chain was captured in a study of cytomegalovirus exposure and HLA in healthy donors. PCR employed 60 Vbeta and 13 Jbeta primers. The table came from immunoSEQ multiplex PCR; TCRdb's copy has only in-frame clones and leaves some out. The sample holds over 85,000 clones; 75% to 90% are singletons and the top ten take 2% to 3%. A remark on this clone: What it binds is unknown.

Study-wide results and caveats: It was reported that the classifier diagnosed cytomegalovirus status with high specificity and sensitivity in both the original and validation cohorts. A later analysis reportedly found fewer N-insertions in an Asian-associated ancestry cluster than the approximately 670-donor mean. Of the V segments, some could not be distinguished, including TRBV6-2 and TRBV6-3, and were excluded. Association of 16,951 TCR beta sequences with HLA alleles was found at 0.05 false discovery rate in a later analysis.

Germline lookup yields CDR1 SNHLY and CDR2 FYNNEI. The CDR3 sequence is 13 residues long. V was trimmed by 4 bases and J by 9 bases, leaving 13 bases between them. The sequencing input was PBMCs. This TCR was sampled from a man aged 35 to 55 in good health and CMV-seronegative. The J gene is TRBJ2-1, the V gene TRBV2; a weak D match, TRBD1 (6 bases). CDR3 DNA: TGTGCCAGCAGTGCAGCGACAGGAGGTGAGCAGTTCTTC. Protein sequence: CASSAATGGEQFF.